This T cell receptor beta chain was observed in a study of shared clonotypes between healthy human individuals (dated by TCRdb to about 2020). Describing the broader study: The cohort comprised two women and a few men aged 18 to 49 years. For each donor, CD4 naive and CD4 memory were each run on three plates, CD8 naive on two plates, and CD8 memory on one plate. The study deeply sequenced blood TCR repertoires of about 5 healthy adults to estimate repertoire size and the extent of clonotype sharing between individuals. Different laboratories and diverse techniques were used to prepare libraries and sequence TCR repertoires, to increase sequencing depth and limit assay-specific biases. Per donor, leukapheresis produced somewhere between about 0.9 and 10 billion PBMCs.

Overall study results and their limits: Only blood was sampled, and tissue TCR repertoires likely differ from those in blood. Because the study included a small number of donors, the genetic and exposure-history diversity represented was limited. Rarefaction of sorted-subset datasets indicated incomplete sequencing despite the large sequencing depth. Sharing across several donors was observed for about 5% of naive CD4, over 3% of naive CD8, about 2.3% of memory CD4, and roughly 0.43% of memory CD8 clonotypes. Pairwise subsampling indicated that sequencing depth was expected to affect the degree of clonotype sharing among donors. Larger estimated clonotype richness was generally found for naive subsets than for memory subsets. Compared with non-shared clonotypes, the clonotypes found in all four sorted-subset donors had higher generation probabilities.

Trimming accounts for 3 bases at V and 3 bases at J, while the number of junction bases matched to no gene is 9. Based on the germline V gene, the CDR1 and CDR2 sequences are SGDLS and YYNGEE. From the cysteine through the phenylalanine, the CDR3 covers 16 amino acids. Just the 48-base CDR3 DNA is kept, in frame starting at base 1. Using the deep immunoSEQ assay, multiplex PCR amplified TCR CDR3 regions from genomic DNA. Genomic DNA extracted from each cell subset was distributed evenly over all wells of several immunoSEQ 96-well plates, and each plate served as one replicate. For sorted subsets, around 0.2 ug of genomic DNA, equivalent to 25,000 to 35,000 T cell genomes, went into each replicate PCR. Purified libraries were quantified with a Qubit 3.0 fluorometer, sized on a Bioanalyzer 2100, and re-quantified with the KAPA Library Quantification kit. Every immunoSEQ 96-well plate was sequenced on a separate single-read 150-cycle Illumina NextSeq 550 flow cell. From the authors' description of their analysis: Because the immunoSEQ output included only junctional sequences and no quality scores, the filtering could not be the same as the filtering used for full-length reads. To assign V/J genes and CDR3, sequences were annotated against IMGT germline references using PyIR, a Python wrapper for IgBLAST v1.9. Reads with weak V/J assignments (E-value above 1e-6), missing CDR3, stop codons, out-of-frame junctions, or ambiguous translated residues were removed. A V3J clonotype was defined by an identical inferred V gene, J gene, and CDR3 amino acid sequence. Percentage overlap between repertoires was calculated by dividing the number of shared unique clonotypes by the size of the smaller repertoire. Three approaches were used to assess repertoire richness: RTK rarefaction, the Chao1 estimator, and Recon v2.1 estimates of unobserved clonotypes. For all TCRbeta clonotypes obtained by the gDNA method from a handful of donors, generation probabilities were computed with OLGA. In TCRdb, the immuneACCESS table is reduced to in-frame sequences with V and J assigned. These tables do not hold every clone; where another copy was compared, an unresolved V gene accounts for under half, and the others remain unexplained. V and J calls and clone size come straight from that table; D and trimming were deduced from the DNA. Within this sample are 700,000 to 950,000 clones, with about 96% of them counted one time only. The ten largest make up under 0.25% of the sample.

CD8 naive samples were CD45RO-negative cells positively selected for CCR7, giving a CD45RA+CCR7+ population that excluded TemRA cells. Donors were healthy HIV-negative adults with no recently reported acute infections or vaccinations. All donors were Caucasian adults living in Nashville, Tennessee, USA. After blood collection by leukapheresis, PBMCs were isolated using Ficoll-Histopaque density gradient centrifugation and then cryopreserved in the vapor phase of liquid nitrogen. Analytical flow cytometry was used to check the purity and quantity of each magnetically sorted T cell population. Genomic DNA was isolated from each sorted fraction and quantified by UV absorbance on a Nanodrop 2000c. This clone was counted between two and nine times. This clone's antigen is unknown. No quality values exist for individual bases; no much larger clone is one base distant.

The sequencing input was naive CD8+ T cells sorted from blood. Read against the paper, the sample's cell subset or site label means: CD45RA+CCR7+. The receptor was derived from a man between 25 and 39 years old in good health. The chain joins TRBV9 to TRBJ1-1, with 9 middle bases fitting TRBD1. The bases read TGTGCCAGCAGCGGTAGCCTGGACAGGGGCGACACTGAAGCTTTCTTT. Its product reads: CASSGSLDRGDTEAFF.